The present T cell receptor beta chain was sequenced within a study of T cell repertoires in cytomegalovirus infection. Looking at the study overall: Recently identified HLA-C-restricted CMV epitopes were used, and well-studied HLA-B-restricted CMV epitopes were used as well. An indication of both CMV infection and matching HLA type came from public TCR beta signatures. Regarding the study as a whole: HLA-C-restricted CMV-specific TCR beta clonotypes prevailed in the ex vivo response.

J was trimmed by 7 bases and V by 4 bases; bases with no gene match: 11. This CDR3 has 15 amino acids. The germline V gene has CDR1 SGHNT and CDR2 YYREEE (reference sequence). This clonotype occurred a few times. What it recognizes is unknown. Each CDR3 protein is one row after TCRdb ran MiXCR on the reads. The repertoire holds some 500,000 distinct CDR3 sequences, with around a third as singletons. The material sequenced was cultured PBMCs, taken from culture after CMV antigen stimulation. This sequence originates from a human donor in good health (CMV status not recorded). Some clones in this sample may be carry-over from other donors' samples. The chain is built from TRBV5-4 and TRBJ2-1; TRBD2 matches 7 bases. CDR3 sequence (DNA): TGTGCCAGCAGCCCAGGGACTACCCCTTTTAATGAGCAGTTCTTC. This gives the protein CASSPGTTPFNEQFF.